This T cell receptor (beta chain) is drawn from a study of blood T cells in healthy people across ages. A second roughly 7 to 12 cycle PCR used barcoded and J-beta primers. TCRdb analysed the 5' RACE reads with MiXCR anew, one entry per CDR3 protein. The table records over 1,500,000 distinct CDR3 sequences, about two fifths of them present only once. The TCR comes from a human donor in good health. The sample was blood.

CDR3 bases: TGTGCCAGCAGCATTATGGGAGGTCGGGCTTTCTTT. Translation gives CASSIMGGRAFF. V and J are TRBV7-2 and TRBJ1-1; D not resolved. The CDR3 sequence is 12 residues long. Trimming cost V 5 bases and J 11 bases, with 15 bases left between them. CDR1 and CDR2 from the germline V gene are SGHTA and FQGNSA.